These T cell receptor beta chains were read from a single sample in a study of shared clonotypes between healthy human individuals. Assay used: immunoSEQ multiplex PCR; TCRdb lists only in-frame clones, some missing. The table records about 1 million clones, about three quarters of them present only once. The source material was memory CD4+ T cells sorted from blood. These receptors came from a man younger than 35 in good health. Both conserved end residues are part of each CDR3. D genes are given only for firm matches. A row's size may be missing; if present it is once, few, many or a size class.

j_call	d_call	v_call	clone_size	cdr3_aa	cdr3_nt
TRBJ2-1	-	TRBV18	once	CASSQFRGSEQFF	TGTGCCAGCTCCCAATTTCGGGGGAGTGAGCAGTTCTTC
TRBJ2-1	-	TRBV15	-	CATSRGSALSYNEQFF	TGTGCCACCAGCAGGGGTAGCGCGCTCTCCTACAATGAGCAGTTCTTC
TRBJ2-7	-	TRBV7-2	-	CASSLDRSSYEQYF	TGTGCCAGCAGCTTAGATCGGAGCTCCTACGAGCAGTACTTC
TRBJ1-1	TRBD1	TRBV5-1	few	CASSLAGGGNTEAFF	TGCGCCAGCAGCTTGGCAGGGGGCGGAAACACTGAAGCTTTCTTT
TRBJ2-5	-	TRBV19	-	CATQPGRVGETQYF	TGTGCCACTCAACCGGGCAGGGTGGGGGAGACCCAGTACTTC
TRBJ2-2	TRBD1	TRBV28	-	CASSFGQASNTGELFF	TGTGCCAGCAGTTTCGGACAGGCTTCGAACACCGGGGAGCTGTTTTTT
TRBJ2-3	TRBD1	TRBV2	-	CASLRTRQGADTQYF	TGTGCCAGCCTACGAACGAGACAGGGTGCAGATACGCAGTATTTT
TRBJ1-1	-	TRBV2	-	CASQEQTYTEAFF	TGTGCCAGCCAAGAGCAGACCTACACTGAAGCTTTCTTT
TRBJ1-1	TRBD1	TRBV5-1	-	CASGDSTEAFF	TGCGCCAGCGGGGACAGCACTGAAGCTTTCTTT
TRBJ2-1	TRBD1	TRBV11-3	-	CASSFTRTGEQFF	TGTGCCAGCAGCTTTACCCGGACAGGTGAGCAGTTCTTC
TRBJ1-1	-	TRBV5-4	-	CASSFSGTQNTEAFF	TGTGCCAGCAGCTTTAGTGGCACACAGAACACTGAAGCTTTCTTT
TRBJ1-1	-	TRBV15	-	CATSRGDLNTEAFF	TGTGCCACCAGCAGAGGCGACTTGAACACTGAAGCTTTCTTT
TRBJ2-3	-	TRBV19	-	CASSEGSGRSSTDTQYF	TGTGCCAGTAGTGAGGGTAGCGGCAGATCTAGCACAGATACGCAGTATTTT
TRBJ2-5	-	TRBV2	-	CASSEVQGRGTQYF	TGTGCCAGCAGTGAAGTCCAGGGCCGGGGGACCCAGTACTTC
TRBJ1-3	-	TRBV5-6	-	CASSLETGGNTIYF	TGTGCCAGCAGCTTGGAAACAGGGGGAAACACCATATATTTT
TRBJ2-2	-	TRBV7-2	few	CASSQGATGELFF	TGTGCCAGCAGCCAAGGGGCTACCGGGGAGCTGTTTTTT
TRBJ1-3	-	TRBV19	-	CASSTPSINSGNTIYF	TGTGCCAGTAGTACCCCCTCGATAAACTCTGGAAACACCATATATTTT
TRBJ2-5	-	TRBV25-1	once	CASRGQETQYF	TGTGCCAGCAGGGGACAAGAGACCCAGTACTTC
TRBJ2-3	-	TRBV25-1	-	CASSGFTGFGDTQYF	TGTGCCAGCAGTGGGTTCACAGGGTTTGGAGATACGCAGTATTTT
TRBJ2-7	-	TRBV5-1	-	CASSSGSSAAYEQYF	TGCGCCAGCAGCTCGGGAAGTAGTGCCGCCTACGAGCAGTACTTC
TRBJ2-3	TRBD2	TRBV9	-	CASSVSGRTGTDTQYF	TGTGCCAGCAGCGTCAGCGGGAGAACGGGCACAGATACGCAGTATTTT
TRBJ1-1	TRBD1	TRBV30	-	CAWRAQGARTEAFF	TGTGCCTGGAGAGCACAGGGGGCGAGGACTGAAGCTTTCTTT
TRBJ1-2	TRBD1	TRBV9	-	CASSATPGQNLYGYTF	TGTGCCAGCAGCGCCACCCCGGGACAGAATCTCTATGGCTACACCTTC
TRBJ2-1	-	TRBV11-3	many	CASSLGAGKYNEQFF	TGTGCCAGCAGCTTAGGAGCCGGGAAATACAATGAGCAGTTCTTC
TRBJ2-7	TRBD2	TRBV11-2	-	CASSSGLAGNIYEQYF	TGTGCCAGCAGCTCCGGACTAGCGGGTAATATCTACGAGCAGTACTTC
TRBJ1-2	-	TRBV16	-	CASSQSRVDGYTF	TGTGCCAGCAGCCAATCGAGGGTCGATGGCTACACCTTC
TRBJ2-7	TRBD1	TRBV18	-	CASSPLGQGSYEQYF	TGTGCCAGCTCACCACTGGGACAGGGGTCCTACGAGCAGTACTTC
TRBJ2-7	TRBD2	TRBV12-5	-	CASGLVVREIISYEQYF	TGTGCTAGTGGTTTGGTAGTGCGGGAGATTATCTCCTACGAGCAGTACTTC
TRBJ1-6	-	TRBV9	-	CASSVAGTYNSPLHF	TGTGCCAGCAGCGTAGCAGGAACCTATAATTCACCCCTCCACTTT
TRBJ1-5	TRBD1	TRBV30	-	CAWNQKSGTGSNQPQHF	TGTGCCTGGAATCAGAAGTCCGGGACAGGATCAAATCAGCCCCAGCATTTT
TRBJ1-1	TRBD1	TRBV7-2	few	CASSLSRGDRVAVTFF	TGTGCCAGCAGCTTAAGTAGGGGGGACAGGGTGGCGGTGACTTTCTTT
TRBJ1-1	-	TRBV14	-	CASSQRFGAGGMRTEAFF	TGTGCCAGCAGCCAGAGATTCGGGGCTGGGGGAATGAGGACTGAAGCTTTCTTT
TRBJ2-1	-	TRBV29-1	-	CSVVGQGNEQFF	TGCAGCGTTGTAGGCCAGGGGAATGAGCAGTTCTTC
TRBJ2-7	TRBD2	TRBV2	-	CASSGASGSGLGEQYF	TGTGCCAGCAGTGGCGCTAGCGGGAGCGGATTAGGCGAGCAGTACTTC
TRBJ2-1	-	TRBV9	few	CASSATGDLYNEQFF	TGTGCCAGCAGCGCCACCGGGGACCTGTACAATGAGCAGTTCTTC
TRBJ1-2	-	TRBV6-1	-	CATTDSNRYGYTF	TGTGCCACCACTGACAGTAACCGTTATGGCTACACCTTC
TRBJ2-5	-	TRBV5-4	-	CASSLELQETQYF	TGTGCCAGCAGCTTGGAACTACAAGAGACCCAGTACTTC
TRBJ1-2	-	TRBV2	-	CATSDFSRAGYTF	TGTGCCACCTCCGATTTTTCCAGGGCGGGCTACACCTTC
TRBJ2-5	TRBD2	TRBV10-3	-	CAISTSGSETQYF	TGTGCCATCAGTACTAGCGGGAGCGAGACCCAGTACTTC
TRBJ2-7	TRBD1	TRBV18	-	CASSPPITGGKGEQYF	TGTGCCAGCTCACCACCGATAACAGGGGGCAAGGGGGAGCAGTACTTC